This section outlines one T cell receptor (beta chain) sequence together with its context. This table comes from immunoSEQ multiplex PCR, and its TCRdb copy is limited to in-frame clones, with some not included. Of under 70,000 clones detected, around 94% appear once; the ten largest clones hold around 2%. This entry comes from a study of T cell changes during pregnancy in multiple sclerosis. Looked up from germline, CDR1 is SQVTM and CDR2 is ANQGSEA. There are 13 residues in the CDR3. V dropped 4 bases and J dropped 0 bases, with 10 bases sitting between them. The specimen comprised peripheral blood, sampled in the third trimester of pregnancy. The chain uses TRBV29-1 and TRBJ2-7; possibly TRBD2 for D (6 bases). The clonotype originates from a female donor in good health, enrolled as a control in a pregnancy study. The CDR3 protein is CSVAGGSSYEQYF. DNA of the CDR3: TGCAGCGTTGCCGGGGGAAGCTCCTACGAGCAGTACTTC.